This T cell receptor (beta chain) is from a study of blood T cell repertoires in COVID-19. Looking at the study overall: The samples span acute and convalescent COVID-19 from the United States, Italy and Spain. PBMCs, B-cell-depleted T cells, or T cells were the source of the cDNA or gDNA that made up the material.

The CDR3 consists of 17 residues. Per the original data handling: Counts of nucleated cells, estimated from reference gene primer amplification, were obtained. Using immunoSEQ multiplex PCR, the repertoire was profiled, and TCRdb retains in-frame clones only, with some absent. That table gives V, J and clone size, and the DNA gave D and trimming. The profile shows 300,000 to 350,000 clones, 70% to 90% of them singletons. Adults between about 18 and 95 years of age took part from 24 US areas. This TCR was sampled from a man aged 30 to 39 who had recovered from COVID-19. V gene TRBV21-1 combines with J gene TRBJ2-7; TRBD2, the D gene given by the table, was not confirmed from the DNA. TRBV21-1 is tagged as a pseudogene. Material: PBMCs or T cells enriched from blood (not recorded which). The CDR3 DNA follows: TGTGCCAGCAGCAAAGTAGTTAACACGGGGGGTCAGTACGAGCAGTACTTC. Translation gives CASSKVVNTGGQYEQYF.